The TCR beta chain described here comes from a study of PD-1 blockade in classical Hodgkin lymphoma. The time point denotes: cycle 4 day 1 (C4D1), after five to seven weeks of nivolumab. There was relapse after autologous stem cell transplantation in every patient, and there was variation in brentuximab vedotin exposure. The repertoire was sequenced with immunoSEQ multiplex PCR; TCRdb's copy has only in-frame clones and lacks some. The sample records around 57,000 clones, 86% being singletons. With 8 bases removed from V and 2 bases from J, the gap between germline ends came to 14 bases. Looked up from germline, CDR1 is SNHLY and CDR2 is FYNNEI. This CDR3 has 14 residues.

The starting material was peripheral blood mononuclear cells (PBMCs), obtained before the fourth cycle of nivolumab. The V gene is TRBV2, the J gene TRBJ2-3; perhaps TRBD1 as D (5 bases). The sequence came from a human donor with classical Hodgkin lymphoma. This chain's CDR3 is CASAQGGNTDTQYF. In DNA form, the CDR3 reads TGTGCCAGCGCTCAGGGCGGAAACACAGATACGCAGTATTTT. The whole variable domain, filled in from reference TRBV2 and TRBJ2-3, reads EPEVTQTPSHQVTQMGQEVILRCVPISNHLYFYWYRQILGQKVEFLVSFYNNEISEKSEIFDDQFSVERPDGSNFTLKIRSTKLEDSAMYFCASAQGGNTDTQYFGPGTRLTVL.